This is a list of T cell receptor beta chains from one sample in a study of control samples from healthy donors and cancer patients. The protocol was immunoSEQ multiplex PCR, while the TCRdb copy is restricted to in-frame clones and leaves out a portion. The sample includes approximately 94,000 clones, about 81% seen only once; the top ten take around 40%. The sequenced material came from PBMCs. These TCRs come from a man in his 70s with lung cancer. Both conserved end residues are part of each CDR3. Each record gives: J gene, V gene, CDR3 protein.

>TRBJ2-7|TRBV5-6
CASSLERQWYF
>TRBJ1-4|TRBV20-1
CSASAQGGEKLFF
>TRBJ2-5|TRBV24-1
CATSDRNYRGQETQYF
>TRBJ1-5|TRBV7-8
CASSLSTGGNQPQHF
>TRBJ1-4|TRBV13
CASSRQGELNEKLFF
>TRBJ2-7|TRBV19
CASSIASGLRPYEQYF
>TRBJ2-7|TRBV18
CASSPSRAGYEQYF
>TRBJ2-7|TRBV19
CASREGASYEQYF
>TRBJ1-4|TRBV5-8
CASSLFGGEEEKLFF
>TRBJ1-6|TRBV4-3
CASSLQGANSPLHF
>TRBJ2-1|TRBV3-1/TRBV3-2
CASSLLKPLDTDEQFF
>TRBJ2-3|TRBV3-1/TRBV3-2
CASSHQGGGAGGTDTQYF
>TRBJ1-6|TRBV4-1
CASSQKEARGDNSPLHF
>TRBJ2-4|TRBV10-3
CAISGTYTNIAKNIQYF